These 26 T cell receptor beta chains were all obtained from the same sample, sequenced in a study of blood T cell repertoires in COVID-19. Only in-frame clones appear in the TCRdb table, and some are missing; sequencing was by immunoSEQ multiplex PCR. This sample has about 100,000 clones, with about three quarters found just once. The specimen sequenced was peripheral blood. The receptors originated from a man aged 80 or over with acute or convalescent COVID-19.

This clone was seen more than once but under ten times. The gene calls are TRBV28 and TRBJ1-2; D may be TRBD1 (5 bases). V lost 2 bases and J 5 bases, leaving 15 bases between the germline ends. The CDR3 is 15 amino acids. CDR1 and CDR2 (germline): MDHEN, SYDVKM. DNA for the CDR3: TGTGCCAGCAGTTTAAGCCGTAGCGGGGGGTATGGCTACACCTTC. Protein: CASSLSRSGGYGYTF.

V is TRBV28 and J is TRBJ2-3, with a weak D call TRBD1 (6 bases). There are 14 residues in the CDR3. Germline-derived CDR1 and CDR2 are MDHEN and SYDVKM. The V gene lost 6 bases and the J gene lost 2 bases, with 12 bases spanning the gap. The CDR3 loop is CASRLQGFTDTQYF. DNA for the CDR3: TGTGCCAGCAGGCTACAGGGATTCACAGATACGCAGTATTTT.

The chain uses TRBV28 and TRBJ2-1; D may be TRBD2 (5 bases). The CDR3 is 14 residues long. V gave up 2 bases and J gave up 9 bases, with 14 bases separating them. Germline V lookup: CDR1 MDHEN, CDR2 SYDVKM. CDR3 sequence reads: CASSLVGSGSEQFF. The DNA of the CDR3 is TGTGCCAGCAGTTTAGTGGGGTCTGGGAGTGAGCAGTTCTTC.

This clone turned up a few times. This chain links TRBV24-1 with TRBJ1-5; D uncertain. V shed 11 bases and J shed 7 bases, with 11 bases lying between them. Germline loops: CDR1 KGHDR, CDR2 SFDVKD. The CDR3 has 11 amino acids. CDR3 sequence (DNA): TGTGCCATCGGGGTCGGCCAGCCCCAGCATTTT. Amino acids: CAIGVGQPQHF.

CDR3 in amino acids: CASSLKMSNYDEQFF. CDR3 in DNA: TGTGCCAGCAGCTTAAAAATGTCTAATTACGATGAGCAGTTCTTC. The chain has TRBV7-3 and TRBJ2-1; the D is unclear. The CDR3 is 15 residues long. Germline V gene sequence: CDR1 SGHTA, CDR2 FQGTGA. The V gene lost 1 base and the J gene lost 8 bases, with 15 bases spanning the gap.

The V gene is TRBV7-9, the J gene TRBJ2-7; D gene unclear. Trimming stripped 6 bases from V and 2 bases from J, with 11 bases between. CDR1 and CDR2 (germline): SEHNR, FQNEAQ (reference sequence). The CDR3 covers 13 residues. CDR3 region: CASSLGVAYEQYF. Here the CDR3 DNA reads TGTGCCAGCAGTCTTGGAGTTGCCTACGAGCAGTACTTC.

DNA for the CDR3: TGCGCCAGCAGCCAAGATAGGGGATCTAGCGACCATCGCATCACAGATACGCAGTATTTT. It specifies CASSQDRGSSDHRITDTQYF. The genes are TRBV4-1 and TRBJ2-3; tentatively, D is TRBD2 (6 bases). This CDR3 region has 20 residues. CDR1 MGHRA and CDR2 YSYEKL come from the germline V gene. With 0 bases removed from V and 2 bases from J, the gap between germline ends came to 24 bases.

V gene TRBV30 combines with J gene TRBJ1-2, with TRBD1 identical over 12 bases. Trimming cost V 8 bases and J 8 bases; bases outside gene matches: 6. Germline V lookup: CDR1 GTSNPN, CDR2 SVGIG (reference sequence). The CDR3 runs 12 residues. CDR3 sequence (DNA): TGTGCCGGGACAGGGGGCTGGGGGGGCTACACCTTC. It encodes CAGTGGWGGYTF. Based on the CDR3 plus reference TRBV30 and TRBJ1-2, the full variable domain is SQTIHQWPATLVQPVGSPLSLECTVEGTSNPNLYWYRQAAGRGLQLLFYSVGIGQISSEVPQNLSASRPQDRQFILSSKKLLLSDSGFYLCAGTGGWGGYTFGSGTRLTVV.

The gene calls are TRBV19 and TRBJ1-5; no reliable D call. The V end lost 5 bases, the J end lost 3 bases, and 14 bases lay between the germline ends. The CDR3 sequence is 15 residues long. CDR1 and CDR2 (germline): LNHDA, SQIVND (reference sequence). The CDR3 DNA sequence: TGTGCCAGTAGTGGAGGGCAGGCGTTCAATCAGCCCCAGCATTTT. Translated, it gives CASSGGQAFNQPQHF.

V gene TRBV19 combines with J gene TRBJ2-7; 11 bases fit TRBD2. Germline CDR1 and CDR2: LNHDA and SQIVND (reference sequence). V lost 6 bases, J lost 6 bases, and 10 bases stayed unmatched. The CDR3 spans 15 residues. This chain's CDR3 is CASSPRALAGGEQYF. The CDR3 nucleotides are TGTGCCAGTAGCCCAAGGGCTCTAGCGGGGGGCGAGCAGTACTTC.

This clone was seen once. The chain uses TRBV10-3 and TRBJ2-7; TRBD1 agrees at 7 bases. The V gene's germline CDR1 is ENHRY and CDR2 SYGVKD. There are 14 residues in the CDR3. The trim removed 4 bases at V and 4 bases at J, leaving 7 bases unmatched. CDR3 nucleotides: TGTGCCATCAGTGGGCCCGGGACAGAATACGAGCAGTACTTC. Amino acids: CAISGPGTEYEQYF.

The chain is built from TRBV6-6 and TRBJ1-5; 7 bases map to TRBD1. Germline loops: CDR1 MNHNY, CDR2 SVGAGI (reference sequence). V shed 5 bases, J shed 4 bases, and the junction held 2 bases outside the gene matches. This CDR3 has 13 residues. As DNA, the CDR3 is TGTGCCAGCAGTCCACAGGGGAATCAGCCCCAGCATTTT. Translating gives CASSPQGNQPQHF.

In its sample, this clone was seen a few times. The rearrangement uses TRBV30 and TRBJ2-1; the match to TRBD2 covers 10 bases. CDR3 length: 12 residues. In germline, CDR1 is GTSNPN, CDR2 SVGIG (reference sequence). The CDR3 is CGSGRQYNEQFF. The CDR3, as DNA: TGTGGTAGCGGGAGGCAATACAATGAGCAGTTCTTC.

The chain employs TRBV7-6 and TRBJ2-5; D remains ambiguous. CDR3 length: 14 residues. Trimming took off 1 base at V and 4 bases at J, with 10 bases between the two ends. Germline V gene sequence: CDR1 SGHVS, CDR2 FNYEAQ. This chain's CDR3 is CASSLVPSGETQYF. In nucleotides, the CDR3 is TGTGCCAGCAGCTTAGTCCCCTCCGGAGAGACCCAGTACTTC.

The CDR3 nucleotides are TGTGCCAGCAGCTTAGCAGGGAACAATGAGCAGTTCTTC. Translation gives CASSLAGNNEQFF. This rearrangement joins TRBV7-3 to TRBJ2-1; tentatively, D is TRBD1 (5 bases). Per germline, CDR1 SGHTA and CDR2 FQGTGA. V lost 2 bases, J lost 5 bases, and 7 bases lay in between. There are 13 residues in the CDR3.

The genes are TRBV6-5 and TRBJ2-5; 8 bases match TRBD2. Trimming cost V 3 bases and J 5 bases; bases outside gene matches: 5. Germline assignment: CDR1 MNHEY and CDR2 SVGAGI. This CDR3 has 14 amino acids. The CDR3 bases are TGTGCCAGCAGTTATCGGGGGGGCCCCGAGACCCAGTACTTC. Translated: CASSYRGGPETQYF.

V gene TRBV19 combines with J gene TRBJ2-1; the D gene is possibly TRBD2 (5 bases). Germline CDR1 and CDR2: LNHDA and SQIVND (reference sequence). V was pared by 4 bases and J by 7 bases, with 17 bases between. CDR3 length equals 15 residues. In DNA form, the CDR3 reads TGTGCCAGTAGTAACTCCCTAGAGTCGGGAAATGAGCAGTTCTTC. Translation gives CASSNSLESGNEQFF.

The chain couples TRBV24-1 to TRBJ1-4; no clear D gene. V shed 6 bases and J shed 8 bases, with 12 bases lying between them. CDR3 length: 13 amino acids. In germline, CDR1 is KGHDR, CDR2 SFDVKD. DNA for the CDR3: TGTGCCACCAGTTCGAGGCGGGTGGAAAAACTGTTTTTT. Residues: CATSSRRVEKLFF.

The chain is built from TRBV2 and TRBJ2-2; D unclear. The CDR3 has 11 residues. Trimming took off 8 bases at V and 7 bases at J, with 8 bases between the two ends. The germline V gene has CDR1 SNHLY and CDR2 FYNNEI. The CDR3 reads CASLGGGELFF. CDR3 DNA sequence: TGTGCCAGCCTCGGTGGCGGGGAGCTGTTTTTT.

This clone occurred many times. The rearrangement uses TRBV6-6 and TRBJ1-4, with 9 bases matching TRBD1. V lost 4 bases to trimming and J lost 5 bases; unmatched junction nucleotides: 8. CDR3 length equals 16 residues. CDR1 is MNHNY, CDR2 SVGAGI, per germline (reference sequence). CDR3 region: CASSSLPGTGNEKLFF. The DNA for the CDR3 is TGTGCCAGCAGTTCTCTCCCCGGGACAGGGAATGAAAAACTGTTTTTT.

The chain links TRBV2 to TRBJ2-7; 11 nucleotides align to TRBD2. The germline V gene has CDR1 SNHLY and CDR2 FYNNEI. The CDR3 runs 15 residues. Trimming removed 1 base from V and 4 bases from J; junction bases left unmatched: 3. CDR3 region: CASSEVSSGRYEQYF. CDR3 nucleotides: TGTGCCAGCAGTGAAGTGTCTAGCGGGAGGTACGAGCAGTACTTC. The full variable domain, in which reference TRBV2 and TRBJ2-7 provide the parts outside the CDR3, is EPEVTQTPSHQVTQMGQEVILRCVPISNHLYFYWYRQILGQKVEFLVSFYNNEISEKSEIFDDQFSVERPDGSNFTLKIRSTKLEDSAMYFCASSEVSSGRYEQYFGPGTRLTVT.

This clone appeared once. V gene TRBV6-5 combines with J gene TRBJ2-3; 8 nucleotides agree with TRBD2. The V gene end was trimmed by 7 bases and the J gene end by 0 bases; junction bases not matched to a gene: 3. CDR3 size: 14 residues. CDR1 and CDR2 (germline): MNHEY, SVGAGI. The CDR3 loop reads CASKTSGSTDTQYF. CDR3 in DNA: TGTGCCAGCAAAACTAGCGGAAGCACAGATACGCAGTATTTT.

This clone was seen only a few times. V and J are TRBV18 and TRBJ1-4; no definite D call. The germline CDR1 and CDR2 sequences are KGHSH and LQKENI. V lost 2 bases and J lost 10, with 11 bases in between. This CDR3 spans 13 amino acids. The CDR3 loop is CASSPDGLGKLFF. CDR3 sequence (DNA): TGTGCCAGCTCACCAGACGGGTTGGGAAAACTGTTTTTT.

A few counts support this clone. This rearrangement joins TRBV29-1 to TRBJ2-1; D is perhaps TRBD2 (5 bases). The CDR3 is 14 residues long. V gave up 4 bases and J gave up 7 bases, with 17 bases separating them. The germline V gene encodes CDR1 SQVTM and CDR2 ANQGSEA. The CDR3 region has the DNA TGCAGCGTTGTGGGCACCGGGATATCTAATGAGCAGTTCTTC. Protein product: CSVVGTGISNEQFF.

The chain uses TRBV7-9 and TRBJ2-5, with 8 bases fitting TRBD2. In germline, CDR1 is SEHNR, CDR2 FQNEAQ (reference sequence). The length of the CDR3 is 13 residues. J gave up 3 bases and V 8 bases, and 5 bases lay outside the gene matches. The CDR3 DNA is TGTGCCAGCCAACTAGCGGCTAAAGAGACCCAGTACTTC. It translates to CASQLAAKETQYF.

The chain combines TRBV6-5 with TRBJ2-4; 7 nucleotides align to TRBD1. CDR1 is MNHEY and CDR2 is SVGAGI in the germline V gene. With 0 bases clipped from V and 1 base from J, the junction kept 0 bases outside the gene matches. The CDR3 loop spans 15 amino acids. This chain's CDR3 is CASSYSGQAKNIQYF. The CDR3 region has the DNA TGTGCCAGCAGTTACTCGGGACAGGCCAAAAACATTCAGTACTTC.